The 19 T cell receptor beta chains below were found in one sample sequenced in a study of T cell responses to AZD1222 COVID-19 vaccine. TCRdb's copy holds only in-frame clones and misses some; the assay was immunoSEQ multiplex PCR. The repertoire consists of 140,000 to 150,000 clones, with 75% to 90% occurring once and the leading ten covering around 1.6%. Sequenced material: peripheral blood, taken on day 0 of AZD1222 vaccination. These TCRs come from an adult in good health.

The rearrangement uses TRBV6-5 and TRBJ2-7; the match to TRBD1 covers 9 bases. V was clipped by 6 bases and J by 6 bases; unmatched bases: 9. This CDR3 is 14 amino acids long. The germline gives CDR1 MNHEY, CDR2 SVGAGI. DNA of the CDR3: TGTGCCAGCAGACCCCCGGGACAGGGTTCCGAGCAGTACTTC. It codes for CASRPPGQGSEQYF.

The chain carries TRBV30 and TRBJ2-7, with 8 bases matching TRBD1. With V trimmed by 4 bases and J by 5 bases, 7 bases remained unmatched. This CDR3 is built from 13 residues. CDR1 is GTSNPN and CDR2 is SVGIG in the germline V gene (reference sequence). The CDR3 DNA reads as TGTGCCTGGACACCGACAGGGGTTAACGAGCAGTACTTC. Residues: CAWTPTGVNEQYF.

The CDR3 reads CSARVRDEQFF. The CDR3 coding sequence is TGCAGTGCTAGGGTTCGCGATGAGCAGTTCTTC. V gene TRBV20-1 combines with J gene TRBJ2-1, with D unclear. This CDR3 comprises 11 residues. CDR1 is DFQATT and CDR2 is SNEGSKA in the germline V gene (reference sequence). Trimming stripped 3 bases from V and 8 bases from J, with 8 bases between.

This chain connects TRBV3-1 (or the pseudogene TRBV3-2) to TRBJ2-1; tentative D call: TRBD2 (6 bases). V was cut by 0 bases and J by 3 bases, with 12 bases left in between. The CDR3 covers 16 residues. From germline, CDR1 is LGHDT and CDR2 YNNKEL (reference sequence). The CDR3 protein is CASSQDVAGIYNEQFF. The CDR3 region has the DNA TGTGCCAGCAGCCAAGACGTTGCGGGGATCTACAATGAGCAGTTCTTC.

This chain links TRBV3-1 (or the pseudogene TRBV3-2) with TRBJ1-3; 11 bases align to TRBD1. J lost 2 bases, V lost 5 bases, and 8 bases had no gene match. Germline V gene data show CDR1 as LGHDT and CDR2 as YNNKEL (reference sequence). The CDR3 sequence is 17 residues long. CDR3 sequence reads: CASSVFGQGAPGNTIYF. As DNA, the CDR3 is TGTGCCAGCAGCGTATTCGGACAGGGGGCGCCTGGAAACACCATATATTTT.

The chain employs TRBV4-1 and TRBJ1-4; D perhaps matches TRBD1 (5 bases). V was pared by 2 bases and J by 8 bases, with 12 bases between. The CDR3 contains 14 residues. Germline V gene data show CDR1 as MGHRA and CDR2 as YSYEKL. The CDR3 region is CASSQPERGEKLFF. The CDR3 region has the DNA TGCGCCAGCAGCCAACCCGAGCGGGGGGAAAAACTGTTTTTT.

The rearrangement joins TRBV7-9 to TRBJ1-2, with 11 bases aligning to TRBD1. The germline gives CDR1 SEHNR, CDR2 FQNEAQ (reference sequence). V was clipped by 8 bases and J by 9 bases; unmatched bases: 2. The CDR3 is made up of 11 amino acids. This CDR3 is CASGQGASYTF. The CDR3 DNA follows: TGTGCCAGCGGACAGGGGGCTAGCTACACCTTC.

This chain uses TRBV11-2 with TRBJ1-6; D perhaps matches TRBD1 (6 bases). The V and J ends lost 1 base and 10 bases respectively, with 11 bases between them. The CDR3 has 14 amino acids. Germline CDR1 and CDR2: SGHAT and FQNNGV. CDR3 loop: CASSLVDRRSPLHF. The CDR3, as DNA: TGTGCCAGCAGCTTAGTAGACAGGCGGTCACCCCTCCACTTT.

This clone was observed a few times. The chain links TRBV9 to TRBJ1-5; 7 bases agree with TRBD1. The germline CDR1 and CDR2 sequences are SGDLS and YYNGEE. The CDR3 extends over 15 amino acids. J was trimmed by 1 base and V by 3 bases; bases with no gene match: 4. The CDR3 region is CASSAGTASNQPQHF. CDR3 nucleotides: TGTGCCAGCAGCGCCGGGACAGCGAGCAATCAGCCCCAGCATTTT.

The chain links TRBV7-9 to TRBJ1-4; D is uncertain. Germline V gives CDR1 SEHNR, CDR2 FQNEAQ (reference sequence). The CDR3 loop spans 15 amino acids. V gave up 4 bases and J gave up 0 bases, with 9 bases separating them. The CDR3 DNA reads as TGTGCCAGCAGCTCCAACCCTTCAACTAATGAAAAACTGTTTTTT. Residues: CASSSNPSTNEKLFF.

The chain carries TRBV7-2 and TRBJ1-5; D is uncertain. CDR3 size: 13 residues. The V end was cut by 2 bases, the J end by 11 bases, with 13 bases between. Germline V gives CDR1 SGHTA, CDR2 FQGNSA. The CDR3 DNA sequence: TGTGCCAGCAGCTTATTCGGGGAAACAGCCCAGCATTTT. Residues: CASSLFGETAQHF. Based on the CDR3 plus reference TRBV7-2 and TRBJ1-5, the full variable domain is GAGVSQSPSNKVTEKGKDVELRCDPISGHTALYWYRQSLGQGLEFLIYFQGNSAPDKSGLPSDRFSAERTGGSVSTLTIQRTQQEDSAVYLCASSLFGETAQHFGDGTRLSIL.

This clone was counted only a few times. The chain employs TRBV19 and TRBJ2-5; possibly TRBD1 or TRBD2 for D (5 bases each). V was cut by 5 bases and J by 6 bases, with 13 bases left in between. This CDR3 spans 13 amino acids. The germline V gene has CDR1 LNHDA and CDR2 SQIVND (reference sequence). Written as DNA, the CDR3 is TGTGCCAGTAGTCCCCGGGGCCGGCAGACCCAGTACTTC. As protein: CASSPRGRQTQYF.

The chain is built from TRBV24-1 and TRBJ1-5; tentatively, D is TRBD1 (5 bases). This CDR3 region has 15 residues. Between the trimmed V and J ends, which lost 11 bases and 3 bases, there was a span of 19 bases. CDR1 is KGHDR, CDR2 SFDVKD, per germline. In DNA form, the CDR3 reads TGTGCCATTGGGGCAAACGGGGGGGACAATCAGCCCCAGCATTTT. It codes for CAIGANGGDNQPQHF.

A few counts support this clone. The CDR3 DNA follows: TGCGCCAGCAGCTTGGGCGATCTCCCGAACACTGAAGCTTTCTTT. Residues: CASSLGDLPNTEAFF. This sequence joins TRBV5-1 and TRBJ1-1; D is unresolved. V lost 0 bases to trimming and J lost 1 base, with 10 bases between them. The CDR3 contains 15 residues. From germline, CDR1 is SGHRS and CDR2 YFSETQ.

This chain uses TRBV4-1 with TRBJ2-1, with TRBD1 matching over 10 bases. The CDR3 sequence is 19 residues long. Germline CDR1 and CDR2: MGHRA and YSYEKL. After removal of 1 base from V and 8 bases from J, the junction contained 17 bases not matched to a gene. The CDR3 DNA sequence: TGCGCCAGCAGCCAAGTTCGTGTCTTGCGACAGGGGGCAAGGGATGAGCAGTTCTTC. The encoded protein is CASSQVRVLRQGARDEQFF.

V is TRBV4-1 and J is TRBJ1-1; no clear D. Germline V gene data show CDR1 as MGHRA and CDR2 as YSYEKL. The V end lost 0 bases, the J end lost 0 bases, and 5 bases lay between the germline ends. This CDR3 contains 14 residues. The chain's CDR3 is CASSQDGLNTEAFF. CDR3 bases: TGCGCCAGCAGCCAAGATGGTTTGAACACTGAAGCTTTCTTT.

The V gene is TRBV5-6, the J gene TRBJ2-3; 11 nucleotides align to TRBD2. Germline V CDR1 and CDR2: SGHDT, YYEEEE. The CDR3 is made up of 16 amino acids. Trimming took 2 bases from V and 3 from J; bases not matched to a gene: 5. The CDR3 DNA follows: TGTGCCAGCAGCTTAACTAGCGGGAGTAGGACAGATACGCAGTATTTT. Its protein product is CASSLTSGSRTDTQYF.

This chain connects TRBV14 to TRBJ2-2, with 7 bases aligning to TRBD1. V was clipped by 5 bases and J by 6 bases; unmatched bases: 9. The germline V gene has CDR1 SGHDN and CDR2 FVKESK. This CDR3 contains 15 residues. Here the CDR3 reads CASSKGGLFSGELFF. The DNA for the CDR3 is TGTGCCAGCAGCAAAGGGGGCTTATTTTCCGGGGAGCTGTTTTTT.

The chain couples TRBV9 to TRBJ1-2; tentative D call: TRBD1 (5 bases). The length of the CDR3 is 16 residues. V gave up 4 bases and J gave up 2 bases, with 18 bases separating them. Germline CDR1 and CDR2: SGDLS and YYNGEE. The CDR3 spells CASSSEAGPDNYGYTF. In DNA form, the CDR3 reads TGTGCCAGCAGCTCGGAGGCAGGGCCTGACAACTATGGCTACACCTTC.